A selection of T cell receptor beta chains follows, all from one sample in a study of shared clonotypes between healthy human individuals. The method was immunoSEQ multiplex PCR; TCRdb's version includes in-frame clones alone and lacks a portion of them. The sample yields over 750,000 clones, 96% seen once. Sequencing was performed on naive CD8+ T cells sorted from blood. Source of these receptors: a man aged 25 to 40 in good health. The CDR3 runs from the conserved cysteine through the conserved F or W. The D gene is left open where the match is weak. Some rows have no size entry. The others give once, few or many, or a class for an expanded clone.

j_gene,v_gene,abundance,d_gene,CDR3aa,CDR3nt
TRBJ2-7,TRBV4-1,.,TRBD1,CASSQVGTAEQYF,TGCGCCAGCAGCCAAGTTGGGACAGCCGAGCAGTACTTC
TRBJ2-7,TRBV4-3,.,.,CASSQVGGQQYF,TGCGCCAGCAGCCAAGTAGGCGGGCAGCAGTACTTC
TRBJ2-3,TRBV11-2,once,TRBD2,CASSLDRWDYTDTQYF,TGTGCCAGCAGCTTAGATCGGTGGGACTACACAGATACGCAGTATTTT
TRBJ1-2,TRBV27,.,.,CATSGMEGYGYTF,TGTGCCACCTCAGGGATGGAAGGGTATGGCTACACCTTC
TRBJ2-7,TRBV7-2,.,TRBD2,CASSLDGTTGYEQYF,TGTGCCAGCAGCCTGGACGGGACTACCGGATACGAGCAGTACTTC
TRBJ2-2,TRBV4-3,.,TRBD1,CASSQDRLGDRGNTGELFF,TGCGCCAGCAGCCAAGATCGATTAGGCGACAGGGGGAACACCGGGGAGCTGTTTTTT
TRBJ2-7,TRBV19,.,TRBD2,CASTSGDYEQYF,TGTGCCAGCACTAGCGGGGACTACGAGCAGTACTTC
TRBJ2-1,TRBV15,.,.,CATRVRGGNEQFF,TGTGCCACCAGGGTACGAGGGGGCAATGAGCAGTTCTTC
TRBJ2-1,TRBV5-6,.,.,CASSLVPGVEQFF,TGTGCCAGCAGCTTGGTGCCGGGTGTTGAGCAGTTCTTC
TRBJ2-7,TRBV29-1,.,.,CSVEEVNEQYF,TGCAGCGTTGAAGAAGTAAACGAGCAGTACTTC
TRBJ2-5,TRBV14,.,.,CASSQDHKLGTLQETQYF,TGTGCCAGCAGCCAAGATCACAAACTGGGTACCCTCCAAGAGACCCAGTACTTC
TRBJ2-7,TRBV30,.,TRBD2,CAWSPGGTYEQYF,TGTGCCTGGAGTCCGGGGGGGACCTACGAGCAGTACTTC
TRBJ2-7,TRBV27,.,TRBD1,CASSRDRGRDEQYF,TGTGCCAGCAGTCGGGACAGGGGGCGCGACGAGCAGTACTTC
TRBJ2-5,TRBV9,.,.,CASGRFSDGRETQYF,TGTGCCAGCGGGAGGTTTTCGGACGGTAGGGAGACCCAGTACTTC
TRBJ2-2,TRBV5-5,.,.,CASSLNTGRPGELFF,TGTGCCAGCAGCTTGAACACAGGGCGGCCCGGGGAGCTGTTTTTT
TRBJ2-1,TRBV7-9,.,.,CASSSLGEGDNEQFF,TGTGCCAGCAGCTCGCTGGGAGAGGGCGACAATGAGCAGTTCTTC